The 30 T cell receptor beta chains below all came from one sample that was sequenced in a study of cytomegalovirus exposure and HLA in healthy donors. The protocol was immunoSEQ multiplex PCR, while the TCRdb copy is restricted to in-frame clones and leaves out a portion. The table has over 250,000 clones, about 86% seen once. Sequenced material: PBMCs. The receptors stem from a woman aged 18-29 years in good health and CMV-seronegative.

This chain connects TRBV4-1 to TRBJ2-7; 7 bases agree with TRBD2. The CDR3 consists of 15 residues. J gave up 4 bases and V 1 base, and 7 bases lay outside the gene matches. CDR1 and CDR2 (germline): MGHRA, YSYEKL. CDR3 bases: TGCGCCAGCAGCCAAGGGGAGGGTAGAGAGTACGAGCAGTACTTC. This encodes CASSQGEGREYEQYF.

This chain links TRBV14 with TRBJ2-7, with D possibly being TRBD2 (5 bases). The CDR3 loop spans 14 amino acids. The V and J ends lost 2 bases and 5 bases respectively, with 13 bases between them. Germline loops: CDR1 SGHDN, CDR2 FVKESK. CDR3 nucleotides: TGTGCCAGCAGCCAAATCGCTAGCAGCAACGAGCAGTACTTC. It codes for CASSQIASSNEQYF. The full variable domain, with the rest looked up from reference TRBV14 and TRBJ2-7, is EAGVTQFPSHSVIEKGQTVTLRCDPISGHDNLYWYRRVMGKEIKFLLHFVKESKQDESGMPNNRFLAERTGGTYSTLKVQPAELEDSGVYFCASSQIASSNEQYFGPGTRLTVT.

The rearrangement links TRBV7-6 to TRBJ2-7; the D gene is possibly TRBD1 (6 bases). With 5 bases removed from V and 9 bases from J, the gap between germline ends came to 17 bases. Germline V gives CDR1 SGHVS, CDR2 FNYEAQ. This CDR3 has 13 residues. CDR3 loop: CASSINRVSGQYF. The DNA for the CDR3 is TGTGCCAGCAGCATAAACAGGGTCTCGGGGCAGTACTTC.

V is TRBV2 and J is TRBJ1-6; D unresolved. V was cut by 5 bases and J by 4 bases, with 9 bases left in between. Germline CDR1 reads SNHLY; CDR2 reads FYNNEI. CDR3 length equals 14 residues. CDR3 sequence: CASSNSKYNSPLHF. The CDR3 DNA reads as TGTGCCAGCAGTAACAGCAAATATAATTCACCCCTCCACTTT.

This sequence joins TRBV2 and TRBJ2-7; maybe TRBD2 (5 bases). Looked up from germline, CDR1 is SNHLY and CDR2 is FYNNEI. The CDR3 loop spans 12 amino acids. Trimming took 6 bases from V and 0 from J, leaving 6 bases between them. This chain's CDR3 is CASRGSSYEQYF. The CDR3 coding sequence is TGTGCCAGCAGAGGGAGCTCCTACGAGCAGTACTTC. Complete variable domain (other parts from reference TRBV2 and TRBJ2-7): EPEVTQTPSHQVTQMGQEVILRCVPISNHLYFYWYRQILGQKVEFLVSFYNNEISEKSEIFDDQFSVERPDGSNFTLKIRSTKLEDSAMYFCASRGSSYEQYFGPGTRLTVT.

This clone was seen once. This chain uses TRBV7-9 with TRBJ1-6; a possible D gene is TRBD1 (5 bases). The germline V and J ends were trimmed by 4 bases and 0 bases, with 7 bases remaining between them. CDR1 is SEHNR, CDR2 FQNEAQ, per germline (reference sequence). CDR3 size: 15 residues. The CDR3 bases are TGTGCCAGCAGCTCGGACATCTCCTATAATTCACCCCTCCACTTT. Translating gives CASSSDISYNSPLHF.

The J gene is TRBJ1-3, the V gene TRBV5-1; no clear D. This CDR3 is 14 amino acids long. Germline V gives CDR1 SGHRS, CDR2 YFSETQ. Trimming left V 0 bases short and J 2 bases short, with 6 bases between. Here the CDR3 DNA reads TGCGCCAGCAGCTTGGGCCAGACTGGAAACACCATATATTTT. Protein sequence: CASSLGQTGNTIYF.

The chain joins TRBV27 to TRBJ2-2; D not certain. The ends were cut back, 3 bases at V and 1 base at J, with 3 bases in the middle. The V gene's germline CDR1 is MNHEY and CDR2 SMNVEV (reference sequence). The CDR3 loop spans 13 amino acids. CDR3 nucleotides: TGTGCCAGCAGTTTGAGGAACACCGGGGAGCTGTTTTTT. It is translated as CASSLRNTGELFF.

The chain combines TRBV18 with TRBJ2-2, with 7 bases identical to TRBD1. Trimming removed 0 bases from V and 2 bases from J; junction bases left unmatched: 3. The germline gives CDR1 KGHSH, CDR2 LQKENI. The CDR3 is 16 amino acids. In DNA form, the CDR3 reads TGTGCCAGCTCACCACCGGGACAGTACAACACCGGGGAGCTGTTTTTT. Its protein product is CASSPPGQYNTGELFF.

The chain has TRBV6-6 and TRBJ1-5, with 10 bases fitting TRBD1. CDR3 length: 15 amino acids. Germline V gives CDR1 MNHNY, CDR2 SVGAGI (reference sequence). The V gene end was trimmed by 5 bases and the J gene end by 6 bases; junction bases not matched to a gene: 7. CDR3 in amino acids: CASSPGDRGGQPQHF. In nucleotides, the CDR3 is TGTGCCAGCAGTCCCGGGGACAGGGGAGGTCAGCCCCAGCATTTT.

The gene calls are TRBV27 and TRBJ2-5; 10 nucleotides match TRBD1. From germline, CDR1 is MNHEY and CDR2 SMNVEV (reference sequence). The CDR3 spans 16 residues. V lost 5 bases and J lost 5; bases outside the gene matches: 11. In DNA form, the CDR3 reads TGTGCCAGCAGTCCGGGACAGGGGTCGCCTGGGGAGACCCAGTACTTC. Translated: CASSPGQGSPGETQYF.

The chain links TRBV30 to TRBJ2-3; 12 positions agree with TRBD2. V shed 3 bases, J shed 6 bases, and the junction held 7 bases outside the gene matches. CDR1 is GTSNPN, CDR2 SVGIG, per germline (reference sequence). This CDR3 is 15 amino acids long. Here the CDR3 reads CAWSALAGGPDTQYF. In DNA form, the CDR3 reads TGTGCCTGGAGCGCTCTAGCGGGGGGGCCGGATACGCAGTATTTT.

This chain joins TRBV6-5 and TRBJ2-3, with unresolved D. The germline V and J ends were trimmed by 2 bases and 2 bases, with 8 bases remaining between them. This CDR3 region has 14 residues. CDR1 and CDR2 from the germline V gene are MNHEY and SVGAGI. The CDR3, as DNA: TGTGCCAGCAGTTACGCCGACTTCACAGATACGCAGTATTTT. Protein: CASSYADFTDTQYF.

The chain combines TRBV5-6 with TRBJ2-1; D remains ambiguous. The V gene lost 6 bases and the J gene lost 4 bases, with 14 bases spanning the gap. Germline CDR1 is SGHDT and CDR2 is YYEEEE. The CDR3 length is 14 residues. The CDR3 DNA reads TGTGCCAGCACCTCTTTTGACAAATACAATGAGCAGTTCTTC. Residues: CASTSFDKYNEQFF.

The gene calls are TRBV4-1 and TRBJ1-5, with D perhaps matching TRBD1 (5 bases). The CDR3 has 16 residues. The germline gives CDR1 MGHRA, CDR2 YSYEKL. Between the trimmed V and J ends, which lost 3 bases and 5 bases, there was a span of 17 bases. DNA for the CDR3: TGCGCCAGCAGCCAGAAGACAATTGGCAGGGATCAGCCCCAGCATTTT. As protein: CASSQKTIGRDQPQHF.

This clone has just one count. J is TRBJ1-2 and V is TRBV7-9; D is undetermined. Germline V lookup: CDR1 SEHNR, CDR2 FQNEAQ (reference sequence). The CDR3 is 15 residues long. Trimming cost V 3 bases and J 2 bases, with 13 bases left between them. The CDR3 loop reads CASSFNQERNYGYTF. Here the CDR3 DNA reads TGTGCCAGCAGCTTTAATCAGGAACGGAACTATGGCTACACCTTC.

The chain joins TRBV2 to TRBJ1-1; 7 nucleotides match TRBD1. Germline CDR1 reads SNHLY; CDR2 reads FYNNEI. This CDR3 is built from 13 residues. After removal of 6 bases from V and 5 bases from J, the junction contained 6 bases not matched to a gene. CDR3 DNA sequence: TGTGCCAGCAGGGGGGACAGTCCGACTGAAGCTTTCTTT. Amino acid sequence: CASRGDSPTEAFF. Drawing the rest from reference TRBV2 and TRBJ1-1, the complete variable domain is EPEVTQTPSHQVTQMGQEVILRCVPISNHLYFYWYRQILGQKVEFLVSFYNNEISEKSEIFDDQFSVERPDGSNFTLKIRSTKLEDSAMYFCASRGDSPTEAFFGQGTRLTVV.

The chain is built from TRBV5-1 and TRBJ2-7; 8 positions agree with TRBD2. This CDR3 is built from 14 residues. CDR1 SGHRS and CDR2 YFSETQ come from the germline V gene. V gave up 0 bases and J gave up 6 bases; unmatched junction bases: 5. CDR3 DNA: TGCGCCAGCAGCTTGGTGCCGGGAGGGGGCGAGCAGTACTTC. This sequence encodes CASSLVPGGGEQYF.

The J gene is TRBJ1-4, the V gene TRBV2; tentatively, D is TRBD1 (6 bases). Trimming cost V 9 bases and J 4 bases, with 12 bases left between them. CDR1 SNHLY and CDR2 FYNNEI come from the germline V gene. The CDR3 runs to 13 residues. This chain's CDR3 is CARATGFNEKLFF. In DNA form, the CDR3 reads TGTGCCAGAGCCACAGGGTTTAATGAAAAACTGTTTTTT. The variable domain in full, completed from reference TRBV2 and TRBJ1-4, reads EPEVTQTPSHQVTQMGQEVILRCVPISNHLYFYWYRQILGQKVEFLVSFYNNEISEKSEIFDDQFSVERPDGSNFTLKIRSTKLEDSAMYFCARATGFNEKLFFGSGTQLSVL.

As to this clone: At the DNA level, this CDR3 is encoded by other sequences in the same sample as well. The V call is TRBV6-1, the J call TRBJ1-1; weak D call: TRBD1 (6 bases). The V gene's germline CDR1 is MNHNS and CDR2 SASEGT. The CDR3 has 13 amino acids. Trimming took 7 bases from V and 5 from J, leaving 14 bases between them. The CDR3 spells CASTLQGRTEAFF. CDR3 sequence (DNA): TGTGCCAGCACCCTACAGGGTCGGACTGAAGCTTTCTTT.

This clone came up a few times. The V gene is TRBV13, the J gene TRBJ1-2; 7 nucleotides align to TRBD1. This CDR3 region has 15 residues. Germline-derived CDR1 and CDR2 are PRHDT and FYEKMQ (reference sequence). V shed 5 bases and J 4 bases; nucleotides not matched to a gene: 10. The CDR3 reads CASSETGTAIYGYTF. The CDR3 region has the DNA TGTGCCAGCAGCGAGACCGGGACAGCCATCTATGGCTACACCTTC.

The chain employs TRBV7-8 and TRBJ1-2; 7 nucleotides agree with TRBD1. Germline loops: CDR1 SGHVS, CDR2 FQNEAQ. J lost 4 bases, V lost 1 base, and 9 bases had no gene match. There are 16 residues in the CDR3. The chain's CDR3 is CASSLVSAGGTYGYTF. CDR3 nucleotides: TGTGCCAGCAGCTTAGTATCGGCAGGGGGTACCTATGGCTACACCTTC.

The rearrangement uses TRBV5-1 and TRBJ2-7; 10 positions match TRBD1. The CDR3 has 13 residues. The V segment lost 7 bases and the J segment 3 bases; nucleotides outside the gene matches: 4. From germline, CDR1 is SGHRS and CDR2 YFSETQ. CDR3 loop: CASGDRGSYEQYF. The CDR3, as DNA: TGCGCCAGCGGGGACAGGGGAAGCTACGAGCAGTACTTC.

The rearrangement joins TRBV28 to TRBJ1-1; possible D gene TRBD1, 5 bases. This CDR3 has 14 amino acids. V lost 3 bases to trimming and J lost 6 bases, with 14 bases between them. CDR1 is MDHEN and CDR2 is SYDVKM in the germline V gene. The CDR3 sequence is CASSFIGAPSEAFF. The CDR3 region has the DNA TGTGCCAGCAGTTTCATTGGGGCACCTTCTGAAGCTTTCTTT.

The chain employs TRBV2 and TRBJ2-7; 9 bases fit TRBD2. The germline V gene encodes CDR1 SNHLY and CDR2 FYNNEI. The ends lost 1 base at V and 9 bases at J; junction bases unmatched: 10. The CDR3 is made up of 15 amino acids. CDR3 residues: CASSEGGLASVLQYF. The CDR3 DNA sequence: TGTGCCAGCAGTGAAGGGGGACTAGCCTCGGTGTTGCAGTACTTC.

CDR3 in DNA: TGTGCCAGCAGTCAAAAGACAGGGAATAATTCACCCCTCCACTTT. Residues: CASSQKTGNNSPLHF. The chain has TRBV28 and TRBJ1-6; TRBD1 agrees at 7 bases. With V trimmed by 5 bases and J by 5 bases, 6 bases remained unmatched. CDR1 MDHEN and CDR2 SYDVKM come from the germline V gene. The CDR3 has 15 residues.

Written as DNA, the CDR3 is TGTGCCAGCACCGACAGGGGACAGGGCCATCAGCCCCAGCATTTT. Translating it yields CASTDRGQGHQPQHF. This chain connects TRBV6-6 to TRBJ1-5; 9 bases line up with TRBD1. Germline V gives CDR1 MNHNY, CDR2 SVGAGI (reference sequence). V shed 7 bases and J 5 bases; nucleotides not matched to a gene: 9. This CDR3 contains 15 residues.

The chain has TRBV9 and TRBJ2-2; TRBD2 matches at 10 bases. Germline V gene lookup returns CDR1 SGDLS and CDR2 YYNGEE. This CDR3 is 16 amino acids long. V was pared by 4 bases and J by 4 bases, with 7 bases of the junction left unmatched. The CDR3 here is CASSILAGAGTGELFF. The CDR3 nucleotides are TGTGCCAGCAGCATTCTAGCGGGGGCCGGCACCGGGGAGCTGTTTTTT.

This clone was found once. The V and J genes are TRBV11-2 and TRBJ1-2; D remains unclear. The germline CDR1 and CDR2 sequences are SGHAT and FQNNGV. The V gene lost 0 bases and the J gene lost 6 bases, with 14 bases spanning the gap. CDR3 length: 15 residues. The CDR3 reads CASSLDSTGYDGYTF. The CDR3 DNA sequence: TGTGCCAGCAGCTTAGATTCGACCGGGTATGATGGCTACACCTTC.

The V gene is TRBV27, the J gene TRBJ2-3, with TRBD2 as a possible D gene (6 bases). Trimming stripped 2 bases from V and 2 bases from J, with 11 bases between. The germline gives CDR1 MNHEY, CDR2 SMNVEV (reference sequence). The CDR3 has 15 amino acids. The chain's CDR3 is CASSLKGLLTDTQYF. The CDR3, as DNA: TGTGCCAGCAGTTTAAAGGGACTTCTCACAGATACGCAGTATTTT.